The 10 T cell receptor beta chains below all came from one sample that was sequenced in a study of CD8 T cells in ankylosing spondylitis. One entry per CDR3 protein results from TCRdb running MiXCR on the 5' RACE reads. This table has approximately 400,000 distinct CDR3 sequences, 17% appearing once. No antigen has been assigned to these receptors. General study points: There was a TCR beta motif, made of 7 to 9 highly homologous variants, that appeared characteristic of ankylosing spondylitis blood.

The specimen sequenced was blood, either unsorted or a sorted T cell fraction (not recorded which). The receptor set was obtained from a male donor with ankylosing spondylitis.

The V call is TRBV5-1, the J call TRBJ2-5; no firm D call. This CDR3 is 14 amino acids long. Germline values: CDR1 SGHRS, CDR2 YFSETQ. V was trimmed by 0 bases and J by 2 bases, leaving 8 bases between them. The CDR3, as DNA: TGCGCCAGCAGCTTGGGACCGATACAAGAGACCCAGTACTTC. It translates to CASSLGPIQETQYF.

The V and J genes are TRBV20-1 and TRBJ2-7, with 7 positions matching TRBD1. This CDR3 comprises 11 residues. V was clipped by 7 bases and J by 2 bases; unmatched bases: 2. Looked up from germline, CDR1 is DFQATT and CDR2 is SNEGSKA (reference sequence). Written as DNA, the CDR3 is TGCAGTGGTGGGACAGCCTACGAGCAGTACTTC. Translation: CSGGTAYEQYF.

This clonotype came up a few times. V and J are TRBV24-1 and TRBJ1-1; TRBD1 aligns across 7 bases. Looked up from germline, CDR1 is KGHDR and CDR2 is SFDVKD. There are 16 residues in the CDR3. V shed 0 bases, J shed 0 bases, and the junction held 3 bases outside the gene matches. The CDR3 loop reads CATSDLHDRVNTEAFF. CDR3 coding DNA: TGTGCCACCAGTGATTTGCATGACAGGGTGAACACTGAAGCTTTCTTT.

This clonotype was counted at least ten times. V gene TRBV12-3 or TRBV12-4 combines with J gene TRBJ2-2; no definite D call. The V gene lost 1 base and the J gene lost 2 bases, with 8 bases spanning the gap. The CDR3 is made up of 15 amino acids. Written as DNA, the CDR3 is TGTGCCAGCAGTTTAGTCTTTCCAAACACCGGGGAGCTGTTTTTT. Encoded protein: CASSLVFPNTGELFF.

This clonotype was seen only a few times. The CDR3 DNA sequence: TGCAGCGCCTTCGGTCGGAGCGGGAGCCAGACAGATACGCAGTATTTT. Its protein product is CSAFGRSGSQTDTQYF. The chain uses TRBV29-1 and TRBJ2-3; 8 bases are shared with TRBD2. V trimming: 7 bases; J trimming: 3 bases; junction bases outside the gene matches: 15. The CDR3 runs to 16 residues. Germline CDR1 reads SQVTM; CDR2 reads ANQGSEA.

This clonotype was detected a few times. This rearrangement joins TRBV6-1 to TRBJ1-1; 7 positions agree with TRBD1. J gave up 0 bases and V 6 bases, and 7 bases lay outside the gene matches. The V gene's germline CDR1 is MNHNS and CDR2 SASEGT. The CDR3 covers 15 residues. CDR3 residues: CASRGTDAMNTEAFF. The CDR3, as DNA: TGTGCCAGCAGGGGGACAGATGCTATGAACACTGAAGCTTTCTTT.

This rearrangement joins TRBV7-8 to TRBJ1-5; D call uncertain. The V and J ends lost 0 bases and 1 base respectively, with 4 bases between them. The CDR3 is 14 residues long. The germline V gene has CDR1 SGHVS and CDR2 FQNEAQ. The CDR3 DNA reads TGTGCCAGCAGCTTAGCTCCAAGCAATCAGCCCCAGCATTTT. Its protein product is CASSLAPSNQPQHF.

This chain links TRBV12-3 or TRBV12-4 with TRBJ2-1; 8 bases align to TRBD2. After removal of 2 bases from V and 8 bases from J, the junction contained 8 bases not matched to a gene. CDR3 length: 15 amino acids. The CDR3, as DNA: TGTGCCAGCAGTTTAATCGGGGGGGGGATATATGAGCAGTTCTTC. Protein product: CASSLIGGGIYEQFF.

The chain couples TRBV6-1 to TRBJ2-7; D is perhaps TRBD1 (6 bases). The CDR3 consists of 14 residues. Trimming stripped 0 bases from V and 4 bases from J, with 10 bases between. Germline values: CDR1 MNHNS, CDR2 SASEGT. The CDR3 bases are TGTGCCAGCAGTGAAGCGGCAGGGACATACGAGCAGTACTTC. Its protein product is CASSEAAGTYEQYF.

The chain carries TRBV7-9 and TRBJ2-7; 8 bases line up with TRBD2. CDR3 length equals 17 residues. Unmatched junction bases numbered 12, after V lost 5 bases and J lost 0 bases. The germline V gene has CDR1 SEHNR and CDR2 FQNEAQ (reference sequence). CDR3 bases: TGTGCCAGCAGCCGTACGGTAGGGCGGGGGGACTCCTACGAGCAGTACTTC. Its protein is CASSRTVGRGDSYEQYF.